This passage covers 19 T cell receptor beta chains from one sample sequenced in a study of blood T cell repertoires in COVID-19. Method: immunoSEQ multiplex PCR; TCRdb's copy keeps in-frame clones and lacks some. Of over 350,000 clones in the sample, about 88% are singletons; the top ten hold 0.9% to 1.5%. The sequencing sample was made of PBMCs or T cells enriched from blood (not recorded which). The source of these receptors is a woman aged 18-29 years who had recovered from COVID-19.

A remark on this clone: One end of the junction varies from germline; a read error may be responsible. The genes are TRBV7-7 and TRBJ2-1, with TRBD2 matching over 8 bases. The length of the CDR3 is 15 residues. Per germline, CDR1 SSHAT and CDR2 FNYEAQ (reference sequence). The CDR3 coding sequence is TGTGCTAGCAGCCCCGGACGGCTAGCGGGCAATGAGCAGTTCTTC. This translates into CASSPGRLAGNEQFF.

The V gene is TRBV29-1, the J gene TRBJ1-2, with TRBD1 as a possible D gene (6 bases). Trimming left V 4 bases short and J 6 bases short, with 15 bases between. The CDR3 is 13 amino acids. Germline V gives CDR1 SQVTM, CDR2 ANQGSEA. CDR3 coding DNA: TGCAGCGTTGGGTGGGGGCTAATGGATGGCTACACCTTC. It specifies CSVGWGLMDGYTF.

This clone was counted between two and nine times. This chain joins TRBV6-5 and TRBJ1-2; TRBD1 is a possible D gene (5 bases). This CDR3 has 13 amino acids. In germline, CDR1 is MNHEY, CDR2 SVGAGI. Trimming shortened V by 4 bases and J by 8 bases, and 14 bases separated the two germline ends. The CDR3 DNA is TGTGCCAGCAGTTTTCTCGGGGGTGGAGGCTACACCTTC. Protein product: CASSFLGGGGYTF.

The rearrangement links TRBV6-2 or TRBV6-3 to TRBJ1-2; no reliable D call. This CDR3 has 11 residues. Trimming shortened V by 2 bases and J by 8 bases, and 6 bases separated the two germline ends. Germline V gene lookup returns CDR1 MNHEY and CDR2 SVGEGT. The CDR3 DNA follows: TGTGCCAGCAGTTACCCGGGGGGCTACACCTTC. It codes for CASSYPGGYTF.

This chain connects TRBV4-3 to TRBJ2-3, with D perhaps TRBD2 (6 bases). V gave up 0 bases and J gave up 2 bases, with 12 bases separating them. Germline values: CDR1 LGHNA, CDR2 YSLEER. The CDR3 contains 16 residues. In nucleotides, the CDR3 is TGCGCCAGCAGCCAAGAAGTGGGACTTCTCACAGATACGCAGTATTTT. It is translated as CASSQEVGLLTDTQYF.

V gene TRBV2 combines with J gene TRBJ2-2; the D gene is possibly TRBD2 (6 bases). V shed 6 bases and J shed 5 bases, with 13 bases lying between them. The CDR3 spans 14 residues. In germline, CDR1 is SNHLY, CDR2 FYNNEI. The CDR3 DNA is TGTGCCAGCAGCGGCCTGGAGGGGACCGGGGAGCTGTTTTTT. Protein product: CASSGLEGTGELFF.

This clone occurred once. The rearrangement links TRBV7-3 to TRBJ2-5, with a weak D call TRBD1 (6 bases). This CDR3 is 13 amino acids long. The ends were cut back, 4 bases at V and 7 bases at J, with 13 bases in the middle. Per the germline V gene, CDR1 is SGHTA and CDR2 is FQGTGA. Here the CDR3 DNA reads TGTGCCAGCAGCTGGGACACCCTGGGGACCCAGTACTTC. It yields the protein CASSWDTLGTQYF.

Only a few counts were recorded for this clone. Germline and junction disagree at one end, which may indicate a read error. The V call is TRBV7-7, the J call TRBJ1-4; 8 bases fit TRBD1. CDR1 and CDR2 (germline): SSHAT, FNYEAQ (reference sequence). The CDR3 consists of 19 residues. The CDR3 spells CASSSPRGHFDYSNEKLFF. DNA for the CDR3: TGTGCTAGCAGCTCCCCCAGGGGGCACTTTGACTACTCTAATGAAAAACTGTTTTTT.

The chain couples TRBV7-3 to TRBJ2-3; D is uncertain. Germline V CDR1 and CDR2: SGHTA, FQGTGA. The CDR3 is made up of 15 amino acids. Trimming stripped 3 bases from V and 4 bases from J, with 14 bases between. The CDR3 DNA sequence: TGTGCCAGCAGCTTTAAAAGACATCCCCCAGATACGCAGTATTTT. It specifies CASSFKRHPPDTQYF.

This clone appeared once. This chain uses TRBV2 with TRBJ1-4; TRBD1 is a possible D gene (6 bases). The CDR3 totals 13 residues. CDR1 SNHLY and CDR2 FYNNEI come from the germline V gene. V was cut by 4 bases and J by 6 bases, with 9 bases left in between. The CDR3: CASSAPGDEKLFF. DNA for the CDR3: TGTGCCAGCAGTGCTCCAGGGGATGAAAAACTGTTTTTT. The full variable domain, in which reference TRBV2 and TRBJ1-4 provide the parts outside the CDR3, is EPEVTQTPSHQVTQMGQEVILRCVPISNHLYFYWYRQILGQKVEFLVSFYNNEISEKSEIFDDQFSVERPDGSNFTLKIRSTKLEDSAMYFCASSAPGDEKLFFGSGTQLSVL.

The V and J genes are TRBV2 and TRBJ2-6; TRBD2 aligns across 7 bases. CDR3 length equals 17 residues. Germline trimming cut 7 bases from V and 3 bases from J; bases unmatched to any gene: 12. CDR1 is SNHLY and CDR2 is FYNNEI in the germline V gene. The CDR3 sequence is CASNQAGYAYGANVLTF. DNA of the CDR3: TGTGCCAGCAACCAAGCGGGGTATGCCTATGGGGCCAACGTCCTGACTTTC.

V usage is TRBV3-1 (or the pseudogene TRBV3-2) and J usage is TRBJ2-7; TRBD1 aligns across 12 bases. Germline values: CDR1 LGHDT, CDR2 YNNKEL (reference sequence). The CDR3 is 15 amino acids. V gave up 5 bases and J gave up 9 bases; unmatched junction bases: 11. DNA of the CDR3: TGTGCCAGCAGCTCCCGGGACAGGGGGCCGCCTGGGCAGTACTTC. Translated: CASSSRDRGPPGQYF.

The genes are TRBV6-5 and TRBJ1-2, with D possibly TRBD1 on 5 matching bases. The V end lost 4 bases, the J end lost 12 bases, and 15 bases lay between the germline ends. The length of the CDR3 is 12 residues. Germline V gene data show CDR1 as MNHEY and CDR2 as SVGAGI. CDR3 nucleotides: TGTGCCAGCAGTTCCTACGGGCAGGGTAACACCTTC. Its translation is CASSSYGQGNTF.

This clone showed up just once. The CDR3 region is CARGRQEAYEQYF. In DNA form, the CDR3 reads TGTGCCAGGGGCCGACAGGAGGCCTACGAGCAGTACTTC. The chain links TRBV2 to TRBJ2-7, with D tentatively TRBD1 (6 bases). With 9 bases removed from V and 2 bases from J, the gap between germline ends came to 14 bases. Germline assignment: CDR1 SNHLY and CDR2 FYNNEI. The CDR3 is 13 residues long.

The chain links TRBV4-1 to TRBJ1-5; a weak D match, TRBD1 (6 bases). V lost 1 base to trimming and J lost 6 bases, with 16 bases between them. The CDR3 totals 16 residues. CDR1 MGHRA and CDR2 YSYEKL come from the germline V gene. CDR3 nucleotide sequence: TGCGCCAGCAGCCAAGGTGGGGGGGCGCCTCGTCAGCCCCAGCATTTT. Its translation: CASSQGGGAPRQPQHF.

The chain uses TRBV5-1 and TRBJ1-6, with 9 bases that match TRBD1. V trimming: 4 bases; J trimming: 5 bases; junction bases outside the gene matches: 4. Germline values: CDR1 SGHRS, CDR2 YFSETQ. CDR3 size: 15 residues. CDR3 in amino acids: CASSGTGLDNSPLHF. The CDR3 DNA is TGCGCCAGCAGCGGGACAGGGTTGGATAATTCACCCCTCCACTTT.

This chain's CDR3 is CAISNPSGGQYF. DNA for the CDR3: TGTGCCATCAGCAACCCTAGCGGGGGACAGTACTTC. This rearrangement joins TRBV10-3 to TRBJ2-7, with 10 bases identical to TRBD2. The germline CDR1 and CDR2 sequences are ENHRY and SYGVKD. The length of the CDR3 is 12 residues. The V and J ends lost 6 bases and 10 bases, in that order; junction bases with no gene match: 6.

CDR3 protein: CASSSGSGSTDTQYF. CDR3 nucleotides: TGTGCCAGCAGCTCGGGTAGCGGGAGCACAGATACGCAGTATTTT. The chain uses TRBV7-3 and TRBJ2-3; 7 bases map to TRBD2. Germline loops: CDR1 SGHTA, CDR2 FQGTGA. V gave up 4 bases and J gave up 0 bases; unmatched junction bases: 4. This CDR3 spans 15 amino acids.

The V gene is TRBV6-5, the J gene TRBJ2-7; D gene unclear. CDR3 size: 15 residues. Germline CDR1 is MNHEY and CDR2 is SVGAGI. V was cut by 0 bases and J by 2 bases, with 11 bases left in between. CDR3 protein: CASSYSHSAPYEQYF. The CDR3 nucleotides are TGTGCCAGCAGTTACTCACACAGTGCCCCCTACGAGCAGTACTTC.